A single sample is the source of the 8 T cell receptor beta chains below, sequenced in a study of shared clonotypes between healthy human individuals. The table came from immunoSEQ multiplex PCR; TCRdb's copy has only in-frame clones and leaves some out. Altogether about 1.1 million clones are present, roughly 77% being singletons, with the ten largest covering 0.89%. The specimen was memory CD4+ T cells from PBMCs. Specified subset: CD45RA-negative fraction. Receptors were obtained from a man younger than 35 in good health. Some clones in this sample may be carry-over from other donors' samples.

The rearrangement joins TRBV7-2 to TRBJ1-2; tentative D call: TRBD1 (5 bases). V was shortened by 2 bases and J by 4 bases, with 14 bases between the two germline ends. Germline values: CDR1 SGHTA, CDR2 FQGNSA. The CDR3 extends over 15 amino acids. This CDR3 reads CASSLWGQQPYGYTF. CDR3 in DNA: TGTGCCAGCAGCTTATGGGGCCAGCAACCCTATGGCTACACCTTC.

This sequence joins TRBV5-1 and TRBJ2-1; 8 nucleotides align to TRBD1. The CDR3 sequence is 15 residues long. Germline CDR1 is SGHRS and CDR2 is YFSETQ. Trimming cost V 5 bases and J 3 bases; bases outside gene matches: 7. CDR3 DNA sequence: TGCGCCAGCAGTATGGACAGGGTAGGCTACAATGAGCAGTTCTTC. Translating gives CASSMDRVGYNEQFF.

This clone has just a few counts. The CDR3 DNA follows: TGCGCCAGCAGCCAAGGTCAGGGGCCTGGAAACACCATATATTTT. Protein sequence: CASSQGQGPGNTIYF. The rearrangement links TRBV4-1 to TRBJ1-3, with a tentative D call TRBD1 (6 bases). V was trimmed by 1 base and J by 2 bases, leaving 9 bases between them. Germline values: CDR1 MGHRA, CDR2 YSYEKL. The CDR3 sequence is 15 residues long.

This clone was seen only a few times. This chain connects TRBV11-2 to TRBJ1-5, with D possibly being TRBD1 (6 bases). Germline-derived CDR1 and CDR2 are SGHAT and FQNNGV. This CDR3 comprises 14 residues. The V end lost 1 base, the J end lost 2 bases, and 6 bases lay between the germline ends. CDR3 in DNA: TGTGCCAGCAGCTTAGGACAGGGCAATCAGCCCCAGCATTTT. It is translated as CASSLGQGNQPQHF.

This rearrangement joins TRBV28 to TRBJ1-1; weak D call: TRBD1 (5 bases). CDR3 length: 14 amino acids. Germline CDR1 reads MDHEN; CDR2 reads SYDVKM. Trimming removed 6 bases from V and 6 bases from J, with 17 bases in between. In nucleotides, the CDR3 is TGTGCCAGCAGCGACAGACCCCTAGGGGCTGAAGCTTTCTTT. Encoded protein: CASSDRPLGAEAFF.

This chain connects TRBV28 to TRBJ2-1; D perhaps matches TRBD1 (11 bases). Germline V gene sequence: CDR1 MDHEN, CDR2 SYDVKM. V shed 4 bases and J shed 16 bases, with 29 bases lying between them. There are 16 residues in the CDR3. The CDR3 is CASSSFPGQGGLALFF. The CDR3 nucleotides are TGTGCCAGCAGTTCCTTCCCGGGACAGGGGGGACTAGCGCTTTTCTTC.

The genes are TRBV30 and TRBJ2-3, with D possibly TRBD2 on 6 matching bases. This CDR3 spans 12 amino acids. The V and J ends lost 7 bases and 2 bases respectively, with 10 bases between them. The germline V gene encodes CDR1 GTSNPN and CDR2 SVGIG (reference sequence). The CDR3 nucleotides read TGTGCCTCACGGACTATCACAGATACGCAGTATTTT. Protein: CASRTITDTQYF.

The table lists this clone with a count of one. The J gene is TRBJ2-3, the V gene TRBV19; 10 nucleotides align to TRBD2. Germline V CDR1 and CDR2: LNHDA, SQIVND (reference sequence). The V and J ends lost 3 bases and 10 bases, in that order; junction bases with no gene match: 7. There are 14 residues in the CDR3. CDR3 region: CASSMASGSIAQYF. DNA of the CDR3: TGTGCCAGTAGTATGGCTAGCGGGAGTATTGCGCAGTATTTT. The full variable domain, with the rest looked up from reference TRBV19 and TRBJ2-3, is DGGITQSPKYLFRKEGQNVTLSCEQNLNHDAMYWYRQDPGQGLRLIYYSQIVNDFQKGDIAEGYSVSREKKESFPLTVTSAQKNPTAFYLCASSMASGSIAQYFGPGTRLTVL.